Listed here are 8 T cell receptor beta chains from one sample, sequenced in a study of identifying expanded T cells in peripheral blood (dated by TCRdb to the late 2010s). Preparation of the library involved the immunoSEQ multiplex PCR assay. The clones in this table, taken by TCRdb from immuneACCESS, are in-frame only. Not every clone is retained; where verified, under half of the shortfall comes from an unresolved V gene, and the cause of the rest is unknown. In all, the sample holds approximately 100,000 clones, and around nine tenths of those were seen once. The top ten constitute about 3.9% of the sample. The sample consisted of blood. These receptors all come from a person between 18 and 75 years old in good health.

This chain connects TRBV7-2 to TRBJ1-2; 12 positions agree with TRBD1. The length of the CDR3 is 17 residues. Germline V CDR1 and CDR2: SGHTA, FQGNSA. The V segment lost 2 bases and the J segment 7 bases; nucleotides outside the gene matches: 11. The CDR3 nucleotides are TGTGCCAGCAGCTTACGGGCTTCGGGACAGGGGGCGGTTGGCTACACCTTC. It translates to CASSLRASGQGAVGYTF.

This clone came up once. J is TRBJ2-2 and V is TRBV5-4; D is possibly TRBD2 (5 bases). Trimming removed 4 bases at V and 6 bases at J, with 13 bases between. Germline loops: CDR1 SGHNT, CDR2 YYREEE (reference sequence). CDR3 length: 14 amino acids. CDR3 nucleotides: TGTGCCAGCAGCCGAGGGAAAGGGCCCGGGGAGCTGTTTTTT. It encodes CASSRGKGPGELFF.

The J gene is TRBJ1-2, the V gene TRBV6-6; D gene uncertain. Trimming took 5 bases from V and 9 from J, leaving 19 bases between them. The CDR3 is 14 amino acids. Germline values: CDR1 MNHNY, CDR2 SVGAGI (reference sequence). The CDR3 reads CASSPPRVEESYTF. The CDR3 coding sequence is TGTGCCAGCAGTCCCCCACGGGTGGAGGAGAGCTACACCTTC.

This rearrangement joins TRBV28 to TRBJ1-4, with D unresolved. CDR3 size: 15 residues. Germline lookup yields CDR1 MDHEN and CDR2 SYDVKM. V dropped 2 bases and J dropped 0 bases, with 7 bases sitting between them. CDR3 in amino acids: CASSLMGTTNEKLFF. The CDR3 DNA reads TGTGCCAGCAGTTTAATGGGGACAACTAATGAAAAACTGTTTTTT.

This sequence joins TRBV7-2 and TRBJ2-3, with 7 bases aligning to TRBD1. CDR1 SGHTA and CDR2 FQGNSA come from the germline V gene. Germline trimming cut 4 bases from V and 11 bases from J; bases unmatched to any gene: 18. This CDR3 comprises 16 residues. As DNA, the CDR3 is TGTGCCAGCAGCTGGGACAGACGAGCACCCACGAGAGAGCAGTATTTT. This codes for CASSWDRRAPTREQYF.

This clone has ten or more counts. The J gene is TRBJ2-1, the V gene TRBV2; 14 bases match TRBD2. The germline CDR1 and CDR2 sequences are SNHLY and FYNNEI. This CDR3 contains 17 residues. V lost 5 bases to trimming and J lost 8 bases; unmatched junction nucleotides: 11. CDR3 residues: CASSRTSGGTRPDEQFF. The CDR3 nucleotides are TGTGCCAGCAGTAGGACTAGCGGGGGGACCCGGCCCGATGAGCAGTTCTTC.

The chain joins TRBV29-1 to TRBJ2-5, with 8 nucleotides matching TRBD1. Trimming removed 0 bases from V and 5 bases from J; junction bases left unmatched: 17. CDR1 SQVTM and CDR2 ANQGSEA come from the germline V gene. The CDR3 loop spans 18 amino acids. CDR3 residues: CSVEDLVQRTGRWETQYF. CDR3 DNA: TGCAGCGTTGAAGATCTAGTTCAACGGACAGGGAGATGGGAGACCCAGTACTTC.

This rearrangement joins TRBV9 to TRBJ2-3; 16 bases line up with TRBD2. From germline, CDR1 is SGDLS and CDR2 YYNGEE. The CDR3 is made up of 20 amino acids. Losses at the gene ends were 3 bases for V and 4 bases for J; bases not matched to a gene: 14. The CDR3 loop reads CASSALSWGTSGRGPDTQYF. For the CDR3, the DNA is TGTGCCAGCAGCGCCCTCTCTTGGGGGACTAGCGGGAGGGGGCCAGATACGCAGTATTTT.